This T cell receptor beta chain appears in the sequencing data of a study of PD-L1 blockade in urothelial cancer. Time point reported: pretreatment peripheral blood. Method: immunoSEQ multiplex PCR; TCRdb's copy keeps in-frame clones and lacks some. Of more than 35,000 clones in the sample, roughly nine tenths were seen once. This CDR3 comprises 14 residues. The germline CDR1 and CDR2 sequences are MNHEY and SMNVEV (reference sequence). The V gene end was trimmed by 7 bases and the J gene end by 5 bases; junction bases not matched to a gene: 8. The input for sequencing was PBMCs, taken around atezolizumab (anti-PD-L1) treatment. This TCR was recovered from a woman aged 60-75 years with urothelial cancer. The J gene is TRBJ1-2, the V gene TRBV27; the match to TRBD1 covers 9 bases. The DNA of the CDR3 is TGTGCCAGCACCCCCGGGACAGGGTGGTATGGCTACACCTTC. It translates to CASTPGTGWYGYTF.